What follows are 2 T cell receptor beta chains derived from one specimen sequenced in a study of T cell repertoires in cytomegalovirus infection (dated by TCRdb to about 2019). Sequencing relied on an Illumina HiSeq 1500. TCRdb reanalyzed the raw reads on its own, using fastp at Q25 for trimming and MiXCR for clone calling, and kept in-frame beta chains. Identical CDR3 protein sequences are pooled into one entry, listed with their most common genes and DNA. For this sample the table gives hundreds of thousands of distinct CDR3 sequences, of which under 35% were detected only once. The top ten constitute 20% of the sample. Reading the label with the study, this specimen's treatment or condition is: in vitro stimulation with specific CMV peptide epitopes to enrich CMV-specific T cells. Antigen specificity for these receptors is unknown. Source: cultured PBMCs, taken from culture after CMV antigen stimulation. The receptors come from a human donor in good health (CMV status not recorded). Some clones in this sample may be carry-over from other donors' samples.

The CDR3 region is CSALGANEQFF. The CDR3 region has the DNA TGCAGTGCCCTAGGGGCCAATGAGCAGTTCTTC. The chain uses TRBV20-1 and TRBJ2-1; tentative D call: TRBD1 (5 bases). The germline CDR1 and CDR2 sequences are DFQATT and SNEGSKA (reference sequence). The V and J ends lost 6 bases and 6 bases respectively, with 9 bases between them. The CDR3 has 11 residues.

This chain links TRBV2 with TRBJ2-2; D may match TRBD1 or TRBD2 (5 bases each). The CDR3 has 14 residues. The V gene lost 6 bases and the J gene lost 2 bases, with 10 bases spanning the gap. Germline V CDR1 and CDR2: SNHLY, FYNNEI. CDR3 sequence reads: CASRERDNTGELFF. CDR3 bases: TGTGCCAGCAGAGAAAGGGACAACACCGGGGAGCTGTTTTTT.